Listed below are T cell receptor beta chains from one sample, sequenced in a study of T cell repertoires in cytomegalovirus infection. TCRdb redid the calling of the reads with MiXCR, one entry per CDR3 protein. Of fewer than 650,000 distinct CDR3 sequences detected, roughly 42% appear once; the ten largest clones hold about 46%. These receptors lack a known antigen. The sequencing used cultured PBMCs, collected from culture after CMV antigen stimulation. These TCRs come from a human donor in good health (CMV status not recorded). Some clones in this sample may be carry-over from other donors' samples. Each CDR3 is given with its conserved first and last residue. A D gene is named only where the DNA matches it firmly. Clone sizes are given selectively: once, few, many, or a class where the clone is expanded.

size: .
V: TRBV2
length: 13
J: TRBJ2-5
D: .
DNA: TGTGCCAGCAGTGGCGGCCGGAGGGAGACCCAGTACTTC
CDR3: CASSGGRRETQYF

size: few
V: TRBV7-9
length: 15
J: TRBJ2-7
D: TRBD2
DNA: TGTGCCAGCAGCCCCCTAGCGGGACGTTCCTACGAGCAGTACTTC
CDR3: CASSPLAGRSYEQYF

size: few
V: TRBV5-6
length: 13
J: TRBJ1-3
D: .
DNA: TGTGCCAGCAGCCTGGGACGGCGGGACACCATATATTTT
CDR3: CASSLGRRDTIYF

size: .
V: TRBV4-3
length: 14
J: TRBJ2-3
D: .
DNA: TGCGCCAGCAGCCAAGATGACCCCACAGATACGCAGTATTTT
CDR3: CASSQDDPTDTQYF

size: .
V: TRBV12-3/TRBV12-4
length: 13
J: TRBJ1-2
D: TRBD1
DNA: TGTGCCAGCAGTTTTGGACAGGGTCATGGCCACACCTTC
CDR3: CASSFGQGHGHTF

size: few
V: TRBV19
length: 12
J: TRBJ2-7
D: .
DNA: TGTGCCAGTAGTCAATCAGGCTACGAGCAGTACTTC
CDR3: CASSQSGYEQYF

size: .
V: TRBV27
length: 14
J: TRBJ1-5
D: .
DNA: TGTGCCAGCAGTTCCCGGGCGGGGAATCAGCCCCAGCATTTT
CDR3: CASSSRAGNQPQHF

size: .
V: TRBV2
length: 14
J: TRBJ2-3
D: .
DNA: TGTGCCAGCAGTGCGTTCGGTAATGCAGATACGCAGTATTTT
CDR3: CASSAFGNADTQYF

size: .
V: TRBV7-9
length: 15
J: TRBJ2-5
D: .
DNA: TGTGCCAGCAGCTTGGGGGGCTCTATCCAAGAGACCCAGTACTTC
CDR3: CASSLGGSIQETQYF

size: few
V: TRBV7-6
length: 14
J: TRBJ2-7
D: .
DNA: TGTGCCAGCAGCTTAGACAGGGGAGGGTCCGAGCAGTACTTC
CDR3: CASSLDRGGSEQYF

size: few
V: TRBV7-6
length: 15
J: TRBJ2-3
D: TRBD2
DNA: TGTGCCAGCAGCTTAGCGCTTTTAGCGGGAGATACGCAGTATTTT
CDR3: CASSLALLAGDTQYF

size: .
V: TRBV4-2
length: 12
J: TRBJ2-5
D: .
DNA: TGTGCCAGCAGCCGTGAACGGGAGACCCAGTACTTC
CDR3: CASSRERETQYF

size: .
V: TRBV20-1
length: 15
J: TRBJ2-1
D: .
DNA: TGCAGTGCTAGGTCCCGGGCCGGTCTAGGGAATGAGCAGTTCTTC
CDR3: CSARSRAGLGNEQFF

size: .
V: TRBV12-3/TRBV12-4
length: 17
J: TRBJ2-2
D: TRBD1
DNA: TGTGCCAGCACCCGAGGGTCGACAGGGGGTATCACCGGGGAGCTGTTTTTT
CDR3: CASTRGSTGGITGELFF

size: .
V: TRBV4-2
length: 20
J: TRBJ2-1
D: TRBD2
DNA: TGTGCCAGCAGCCAAGAACGTCTCCTAGCGGGGGCCCTTCCCTACAATGAGCAGTTCTTC
CDR3: CASSQERLLAGALPYNEQFF

size: .
V: TRBV20-1
length: 14
J: TRBJ2-2
D: .
DNA: TGCAGTGCTAGGACGGTACTAGGGGTCGGGGAGCTGTTTTTT
CDR3: CSARTVLGVGELFF

size: few
V: TRBV7-9
length: 15
J: TRBJ2-2
D: .
DNA: TGTGCCAGCAGCTTAGGCCAGGGGCGACACGGGGAGCTGTTTTTT
CDR3: CASSLGQGRHGELFF

size: .
V: TRBV20-1
length: 13
J: TRBJ2-7
D: TRBD2
DNA: TGCAGTGCTAGAGGGACTAGCGGATACGAGCAGTACTTC
CDR3: CSARGTSGYEQYF

size: .
V: TRBV10-3
length: 13
J: TRBJ1-1
D: .
DNA: TGTGCCATCAGCGCACTTTGGGAGGCTGAAGCTTTCTTT
CDR3: CAISALWEAEAFF

size: few
V: TRBV7-2
length: 16
J: TRBJ1-5
D: .
DNA: TGTGCCAGCAGCTTATTGGGTTCCAATACCGGGCAGCCCCAGCATTTT
CDR3: CASSLLGSNTGQPQHF

size: .
V: TRBV6-8
length: 16
J: TRBJ1-6
D: TRBD1
DNA: TGTGCCAGCAGTTACTCGGCGGCAGGGGGTAGCTCACCCCTCCACTTT
CDR3: CASSYSAAGGSSPLHF

size: .
V: TRBV7-2
length: 17
J: TRBJ2-3
D: TRBD2
DNA: TGTGCCAGCAGCTTACCAACTAGCGGGAGGGCCAGAGATACGCAGTATTTT
CDR3: CASSLPTSGRARDTQYF

size: .
V: TRBV12-3/TRBV12-4
length: 14
J: TRBJ1-5
D: TRBD1
DNA: TGTGCCAGCACCCAGGGACAGCCCGATCAGCCCCAGCATTTT
CDR3: CASTQGQPDQPQHF

size: few
V: TRBV2
length: 14
J: TRBJ2-7
D: TRBD2
DNA: TGTGCCAGCAGGCGGGGACTAGTAGCCTACGAGCAGTACTTC
CDR3: CASRRGLVAYEQYF

size: .
V: TRBV6-1
length: 15
J: TRBJ1-6
D: .
DNA: TGTGCCAGCAGTGAACTGTTAGAATTCAATTCACCCCTCCACTTT
CDR3: CASSELLEFNSPLHF

size: .
V: TRBV7-8
length: 15
J: TRBJ1-3
D: .
DNA: TGTGCCAGCAGCTTAAGCAGGATCTCTGGAAACACCATATATTTT
CDR3: CASSLSRISGNTIYF

size: .
V: TRBV19
length: 15
J: TRBJ2-4
D: TRBD1
DNA: TGTGCCAGTAGTCCGAGGGGGCTCCAAGGGGGAATTTTGTACTTC
CDR3: CASSPRGLQGGILYF

size: few
V: TRBV5-4
length: 15
J: TRBJ1-3
D: .
DNA: TGTGCCAGCAACGACCCAAAAGACGCTGGAAACACCATATATTTT
CDR3: CASNDPKDAGNTIYF

size: .
V: TRBV9
length: 16
J: TRBJ2-1
D: TRBD2
DNA: TGTGCCAGCAGCGTAGCTGGGCTAGCGGGGATCAATGAGCAGTTCTTC
CDR3: CASSVAGLAGINEQFF

size: .
V: TRBV6-1
length: 13
J: TRBJ1-5
D: .
DNA: TGTGCCAGCAGGGGGTCTGGCAATCAGCCCCAGCATTTT
CDR3: CASRGSGNQPQHF

size: .
V: TRBV7-2
length: 16
J: TRBJ1-4
D: .
DNA: TGTGCCAGCAGCCCAGGGATCTTGGGCCTTAGGGAAAAACTGTTTTTT
CDR3: CASSPGILGLREKLFF

size: few
V: TRBV5-4
length: 14
J: TRBJ2-1
D: TRBD2
DNA: TGTGCCAGCAGCGGGACTAGCGGCAACAATGAGCAGTTCTTC
CDR3: CASSGTSGNNEQFF

size: few
V: TRBV7-3
length: 15
J: TRBJ1-4
D: TRBD1
DNA: TGTGCCAGCAGTCAAAGAGGGGACAGCCTCGAAAAACTGTTTTTT
CDR3: CASSQRGDSLEKLFF